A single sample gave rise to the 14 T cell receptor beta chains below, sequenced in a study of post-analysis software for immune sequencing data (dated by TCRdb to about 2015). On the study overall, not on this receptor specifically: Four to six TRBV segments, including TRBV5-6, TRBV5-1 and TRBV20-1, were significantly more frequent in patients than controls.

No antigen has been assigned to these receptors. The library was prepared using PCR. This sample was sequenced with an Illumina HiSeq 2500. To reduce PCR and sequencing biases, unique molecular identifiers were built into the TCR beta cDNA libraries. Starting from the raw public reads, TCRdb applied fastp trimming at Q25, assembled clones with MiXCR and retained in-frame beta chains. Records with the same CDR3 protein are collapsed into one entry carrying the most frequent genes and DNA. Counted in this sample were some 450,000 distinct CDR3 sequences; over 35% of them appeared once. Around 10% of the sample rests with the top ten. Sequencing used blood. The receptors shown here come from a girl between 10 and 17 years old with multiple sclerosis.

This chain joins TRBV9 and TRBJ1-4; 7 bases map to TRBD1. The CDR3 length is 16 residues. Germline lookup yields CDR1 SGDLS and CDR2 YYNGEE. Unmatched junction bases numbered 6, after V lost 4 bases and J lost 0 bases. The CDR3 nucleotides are TGTGCCAGCAGCCCAAGAGGACAGGCAACTAATGAAAAACTGTTTTTT. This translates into CASSPRGQATNEKLFF.

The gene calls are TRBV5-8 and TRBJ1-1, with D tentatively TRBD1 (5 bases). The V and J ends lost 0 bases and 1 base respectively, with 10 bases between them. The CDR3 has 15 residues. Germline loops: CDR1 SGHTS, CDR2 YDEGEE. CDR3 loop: CASSLVGTGNTEAFF. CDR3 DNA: TGTGCCAGCAGCTTGGTGGGGACGGGGAACACTGAAGCTTTCTTT. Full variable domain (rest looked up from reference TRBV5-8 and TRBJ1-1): EAGVTQSPTHLIKTRGQQATLRCSPISGHTSVYWYQQALGLGLQFLLWYDEGEERNRGNFPPRFSGRQFPNYSSELNVNALELEDSALYLCASSLVGTGNTEAFFGQGTRLTVV.

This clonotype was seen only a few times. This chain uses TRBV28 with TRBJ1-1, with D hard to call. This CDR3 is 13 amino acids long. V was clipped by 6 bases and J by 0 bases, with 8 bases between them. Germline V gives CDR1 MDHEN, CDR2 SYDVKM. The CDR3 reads CASSNNMNTEAFF. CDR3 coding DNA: TGTGCCAGCAGCAATAATATGAACACTGAAGCTTTCTTT. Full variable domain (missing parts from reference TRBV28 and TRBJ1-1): DVKVTQSSRYLVKRTGEKVFLECVQDMDHENMFWYRQDPGLGLRLIYFSYDVKMKEKGDIPEGYSVSREKKERFSLILESASTNQTSMYLCASSNNMNTEAFFGQGTRLTVV.

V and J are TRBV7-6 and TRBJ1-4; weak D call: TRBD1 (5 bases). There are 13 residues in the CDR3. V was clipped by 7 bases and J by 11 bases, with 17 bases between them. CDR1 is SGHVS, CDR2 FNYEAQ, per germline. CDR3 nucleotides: TGTGCCAGCACACCTCGGTCAGGGCGGAAACTGTTTTTT. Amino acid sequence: CASTPRSGRKLFF.

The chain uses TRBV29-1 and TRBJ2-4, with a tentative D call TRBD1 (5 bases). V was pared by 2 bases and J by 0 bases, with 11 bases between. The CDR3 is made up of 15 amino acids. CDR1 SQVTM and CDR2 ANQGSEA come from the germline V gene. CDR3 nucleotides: TGCAGCGTTGAAAGGGGTTTTGGAGCCAAAAACATTCAGTACTTC. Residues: CSVERGFGAKNIQYF.

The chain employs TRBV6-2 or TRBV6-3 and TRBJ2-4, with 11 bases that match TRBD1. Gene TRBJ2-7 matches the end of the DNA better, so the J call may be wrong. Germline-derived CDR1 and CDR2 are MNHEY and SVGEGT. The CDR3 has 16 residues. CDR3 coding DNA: TGTGCCAGCAGCTCGGCATGGACAGGGGGCCCCTACGAGCAGTACTTC. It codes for CASSSAWTGGPYEQYF.

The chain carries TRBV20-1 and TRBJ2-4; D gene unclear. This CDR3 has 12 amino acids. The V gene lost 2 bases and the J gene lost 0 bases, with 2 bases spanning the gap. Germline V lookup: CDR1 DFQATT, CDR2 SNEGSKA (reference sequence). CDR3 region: CSARLAKNIQYF. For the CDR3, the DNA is TGCAGTGCTAGATTAGCCAAAAACATTCAGTACTTC.

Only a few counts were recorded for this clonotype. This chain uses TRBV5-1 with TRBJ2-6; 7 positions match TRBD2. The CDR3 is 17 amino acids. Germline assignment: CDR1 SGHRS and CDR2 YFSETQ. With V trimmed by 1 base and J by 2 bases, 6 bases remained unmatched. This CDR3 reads CASSLIGRAAGANVLTF. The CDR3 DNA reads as TGCGCCAGCAGCTTGATAGGGAGGGCAGCTGGGGCCAACGTCCTGACTTTC.

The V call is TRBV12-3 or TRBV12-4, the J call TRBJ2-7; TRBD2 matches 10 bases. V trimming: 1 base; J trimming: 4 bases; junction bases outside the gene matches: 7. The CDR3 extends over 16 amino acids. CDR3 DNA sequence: TGTGCCAGCAGTTTAGGGGTTAGCGGGAGGTTTTACGAGCAGTACTTC. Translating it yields CASSLGVSGRFYEQYF.

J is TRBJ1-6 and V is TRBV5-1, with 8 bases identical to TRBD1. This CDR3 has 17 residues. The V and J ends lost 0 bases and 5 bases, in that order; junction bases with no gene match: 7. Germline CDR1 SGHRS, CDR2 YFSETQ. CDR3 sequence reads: CASSLAADRANNSPLHF. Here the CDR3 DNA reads TGCGCCAGCAGCTTGGCCGCGGACAGGGCCAATAATTCACCCCTCCACTTT.

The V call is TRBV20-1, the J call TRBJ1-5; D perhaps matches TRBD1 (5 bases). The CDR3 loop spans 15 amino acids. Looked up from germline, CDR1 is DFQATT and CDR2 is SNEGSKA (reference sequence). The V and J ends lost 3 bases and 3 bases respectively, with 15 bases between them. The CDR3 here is CSASRRGNNNQPQHF. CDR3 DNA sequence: TGCAGTGCTAGTCGACGGGGGAATAACAATCAGCCCCAGCATTTT.

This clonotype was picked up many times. DNA of the CDR3: TGTGCCAGCAGCCAAGGGGGGGAGACCCAGTACTTC. This sequence encodes CASSQGGETQYF. This chain uses TRBV28 with TRBJ2-5; perhaps D is TRBD1 or TRBD2 (6 bases each). V was trimmed by 6 bases and J by 5 bases, leaving 10 bases between them. The CDR3 runs to 12 residues. Per the germline V gene, CDR1 is MDHEN and CDR2 is SYDVKM.

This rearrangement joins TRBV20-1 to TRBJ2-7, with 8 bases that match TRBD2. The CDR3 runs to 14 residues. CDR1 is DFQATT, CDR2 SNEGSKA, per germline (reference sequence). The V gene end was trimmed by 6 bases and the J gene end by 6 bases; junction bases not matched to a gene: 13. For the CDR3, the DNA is TGCAGTGCCACCCGACTAGCGCCGCTCTCCGAGCAGTACTTC. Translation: CSATRLAPLSEQYF.

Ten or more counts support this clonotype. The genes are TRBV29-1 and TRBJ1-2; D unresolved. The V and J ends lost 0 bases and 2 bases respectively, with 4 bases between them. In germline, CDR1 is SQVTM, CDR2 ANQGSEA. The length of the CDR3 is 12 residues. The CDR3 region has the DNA TGCAGCGTTGAAGACCTCAACTATGGCTACACCTTC. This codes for CSVEDLNYGYTF.